Only one count was recorded for the clone carrying this T cell receptor beta chain. Its target is unknown. This specimen comes from a study of OX40 agonist ivuxolimab in advanced cancers. V was cut by 6 bases and J by 7 bases, with 16 bases left in between. The CDR3 is made up of 14 amino acids. CDR1 is MNHEY and CDR2 is SMNVEV in the germline V gene (reference sequence). Broader study findings: Both CD4+ and CD8+ T cell populations in blood had undergone clonal expansion by week 6 at 0.1 to 3.0 mg/kg.

Only in-frame clones appear in the TCRdb table, and some are missing; sequencing was by immunoSEQ multiplex PCR. The sample records just over 60,000 clones, 87% being singletons. The receptor was derived from an adult with an advanced solid tumor such as melanoma, head and neck, liver or kidney cancer. Source: CD4+ or CD8+ T cells sorted from blood, taken in a trial of the OX40 agonist ivuxolimab. The V call is TRBV27, the J call TRBJ2-1, with a tentative D call TRBD2 (5 bases). The CDR3 DNA is TGTGCCAGCAGCCCGGGGAGCGTAATAAATGAGCAGTTCTTC. Amino acid sequence: CASSPGSVINEQFF.